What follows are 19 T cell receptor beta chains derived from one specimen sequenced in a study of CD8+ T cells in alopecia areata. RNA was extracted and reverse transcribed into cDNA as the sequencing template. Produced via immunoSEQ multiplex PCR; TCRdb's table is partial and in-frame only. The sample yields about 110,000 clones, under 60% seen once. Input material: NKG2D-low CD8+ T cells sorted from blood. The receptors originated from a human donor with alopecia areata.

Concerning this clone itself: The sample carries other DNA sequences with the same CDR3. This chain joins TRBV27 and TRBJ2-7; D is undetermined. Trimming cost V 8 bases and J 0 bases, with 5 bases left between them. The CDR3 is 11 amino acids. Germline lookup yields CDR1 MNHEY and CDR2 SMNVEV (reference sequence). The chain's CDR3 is CASASSYEQYF. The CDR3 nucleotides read TGTGCCAGCGCTAGCTCCTACGAGCAGTACTTC.

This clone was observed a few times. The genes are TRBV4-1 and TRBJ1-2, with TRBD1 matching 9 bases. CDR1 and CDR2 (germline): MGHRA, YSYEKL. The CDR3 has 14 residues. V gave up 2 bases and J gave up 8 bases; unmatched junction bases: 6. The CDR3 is CASSQRTGAGGYTF. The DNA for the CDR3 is TGCGCCAGCAGCCAAAGGACAGGGGCAGGAGGCTACACCTTC.

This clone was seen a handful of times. CDR3 nucleotide sequence: TGCAGCGTTGAAGGTACTAGCGGGAGTGCTACAGATACGCAGTATTTT. Encoded protein: CSVEGTSGSATDTQYF. The gene calls are TRBV29-1 and TRBJ2-3; 11 positions match TRBD2. CDR1 and CDR2 from the germline V gene are SQVTM and ANQGSEA. The J segment lost 3 bases and the V segment lost 1 base, leaving 6 bases of the junction unmatched. The CDR3 loop spans 16 amino acids.

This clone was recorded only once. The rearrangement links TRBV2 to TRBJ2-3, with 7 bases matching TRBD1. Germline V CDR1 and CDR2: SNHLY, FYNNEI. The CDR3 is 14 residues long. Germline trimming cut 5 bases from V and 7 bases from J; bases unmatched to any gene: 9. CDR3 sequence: CASSSSRDRYTQYF. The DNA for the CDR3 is TGTGCCAGCAGTAGCAGCCGGGACAGATATACGCAGTATTTT.

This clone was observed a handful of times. The CDR3 DNA follows: TGTGCCAGCAGCGAAAAAACGACTAGCGGGTCAGATACGCAGTATTTT. Translating it yields CASSEKTTSGSDTQYF. The chain couples TRBV7-9 to TRBJ2-3; 10 bases agree with TRBD2. V was pared by 5 bases and J by 4 bases, with 9 bases of the junction left unmatched. CDR1 and CDR2 (germline): SEHNR, FQNEAQ (reference sequence). The CDR3 sequence is 16 residues long.

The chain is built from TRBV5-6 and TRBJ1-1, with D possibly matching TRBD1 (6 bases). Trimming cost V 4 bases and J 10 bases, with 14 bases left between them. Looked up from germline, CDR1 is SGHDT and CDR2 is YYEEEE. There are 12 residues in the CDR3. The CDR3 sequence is CASSDYREAAFF. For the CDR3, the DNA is TGTGCCAGCAGCGACTACAGGGAGGCAGCTTTCTTT.

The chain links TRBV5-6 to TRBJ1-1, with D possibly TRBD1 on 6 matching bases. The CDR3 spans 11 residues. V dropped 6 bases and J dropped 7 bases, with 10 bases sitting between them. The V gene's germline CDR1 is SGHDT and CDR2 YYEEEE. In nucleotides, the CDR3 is TGTGCCAGCACTGAGGGGGATGAAGCTTTCTTT. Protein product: CASTEGDEAFF.

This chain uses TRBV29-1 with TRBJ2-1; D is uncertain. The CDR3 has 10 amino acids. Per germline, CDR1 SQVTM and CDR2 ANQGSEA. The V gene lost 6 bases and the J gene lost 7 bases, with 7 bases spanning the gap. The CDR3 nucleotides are TGCAGCGTAACCGCGAATGAGCAGTTCTTC. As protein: CSVTANEQFF.

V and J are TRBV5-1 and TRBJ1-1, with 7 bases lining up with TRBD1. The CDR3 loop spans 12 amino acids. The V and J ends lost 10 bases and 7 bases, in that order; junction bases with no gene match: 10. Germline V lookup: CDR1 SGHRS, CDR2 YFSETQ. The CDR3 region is CASQGGAGEAFF. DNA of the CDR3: TGCGCCTCCCAGGGGGGGGCTGGTGAAGCTTTCTTT.

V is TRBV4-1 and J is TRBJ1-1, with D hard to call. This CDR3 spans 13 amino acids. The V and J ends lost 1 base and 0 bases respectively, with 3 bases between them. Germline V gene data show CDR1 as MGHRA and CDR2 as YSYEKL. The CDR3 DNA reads TGCGCCAGCAGCCAAGGGGTGAACACTGAAGCTTTCTTT. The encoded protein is CASSQGVNTEAFF.

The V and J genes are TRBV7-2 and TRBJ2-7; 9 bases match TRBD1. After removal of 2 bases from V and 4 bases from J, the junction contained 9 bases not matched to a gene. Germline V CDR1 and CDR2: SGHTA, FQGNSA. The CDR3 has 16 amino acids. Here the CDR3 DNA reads TGTGCCAGCAGCTTAACGACGGGACAGGGTCTGTACGAGCAGTACTTC. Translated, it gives CASSLTTGQGLYEQYF.

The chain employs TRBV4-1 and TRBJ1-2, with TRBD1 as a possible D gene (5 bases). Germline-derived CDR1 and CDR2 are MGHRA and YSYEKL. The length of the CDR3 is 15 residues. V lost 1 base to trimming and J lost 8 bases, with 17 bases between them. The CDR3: CASSQGPGRVEGYTF. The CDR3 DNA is TGCGCCAGCAGCCAAGGTCCAGGGCGAGTAGAGGGCTACACCTTC.

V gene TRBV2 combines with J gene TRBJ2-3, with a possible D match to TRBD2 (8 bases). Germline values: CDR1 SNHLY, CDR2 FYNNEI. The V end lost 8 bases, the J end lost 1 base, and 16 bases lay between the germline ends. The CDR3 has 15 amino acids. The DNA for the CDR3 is TGTGCCAGCCCCCCCGGGAGGGGGCGCACAGATACGCAGTATTTT. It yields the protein CASPPGRGRTDTQYF.

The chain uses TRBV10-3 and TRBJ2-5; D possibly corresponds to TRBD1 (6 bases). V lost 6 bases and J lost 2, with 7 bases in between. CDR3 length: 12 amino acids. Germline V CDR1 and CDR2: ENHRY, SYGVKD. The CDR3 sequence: CAISGQQETQYF. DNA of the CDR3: TGTGCCATCAGCGGACAGCAAGAGACCCAGTACTTC.

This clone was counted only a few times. CDR3 in DNA: TGTGCCAGCAGCTTAGGCCAGGGTAACACTGAAGCTTTCTTT. Amino acid sequence: CASSLGQGNTEAFF. The chain recombines TRBV13 with TRBJ1-1; D may be TRBD1 (5 bases). Trimming cost V 0 bases and J 2 bases, with 7 bases left between them. From germline, CDR1 is PRHDT and CDR2 FYEKMQ (reference sequence). CDR3 size: 14 residues.

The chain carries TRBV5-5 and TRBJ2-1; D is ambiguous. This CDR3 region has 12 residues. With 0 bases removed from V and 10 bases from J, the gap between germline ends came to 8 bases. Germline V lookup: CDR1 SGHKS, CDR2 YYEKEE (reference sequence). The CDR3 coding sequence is TGTGCCAGCAGCTTGGTGGTCAACGAGCAGTTCTTC. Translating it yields CASSLVVNEQFF.

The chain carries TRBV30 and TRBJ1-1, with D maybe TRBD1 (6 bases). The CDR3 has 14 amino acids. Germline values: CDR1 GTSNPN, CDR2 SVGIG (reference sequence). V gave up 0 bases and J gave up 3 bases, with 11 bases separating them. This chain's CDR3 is CAWSVGGADTEAFF. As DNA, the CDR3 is TGTGCCTGGAGTGTAGGGGGGGCCGACACTGAAGCTTTCTTT.

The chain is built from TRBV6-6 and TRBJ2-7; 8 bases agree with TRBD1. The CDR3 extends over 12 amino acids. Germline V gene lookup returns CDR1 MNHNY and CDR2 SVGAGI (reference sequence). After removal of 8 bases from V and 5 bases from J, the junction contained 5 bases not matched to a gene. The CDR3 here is CASGQGRDEQYF. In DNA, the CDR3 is TGTGCCAGCGGACAGGGCCGAGACGAGCAGTACTTC.

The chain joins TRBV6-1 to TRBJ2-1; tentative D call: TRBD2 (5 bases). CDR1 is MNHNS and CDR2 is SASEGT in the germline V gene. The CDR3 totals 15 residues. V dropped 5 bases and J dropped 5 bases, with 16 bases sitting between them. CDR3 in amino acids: CASSITSFPNNEQFF. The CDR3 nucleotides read TGTGCCAGCAGTATAACTAGTTTTCCGAACAATGAGCAGTTCTTC.